The 13 T cell receptor beta chains in this list originate from one sample, sequenced in a study of blood T cell repertoires in COVID-19. Profiled with immunoSEQ multiplex PCR; TCRdb holds only in-frame clones, not every one. The sample lists tens of thousands of clones, over 75% occurring once. Material for sequencing was peripheral blood. Source of these receptors: a woman aged 55-69 years with acute or convalescent COVID-19.

In this sample, this clone turned up once. This chain uses TRBV4-1 with TRBJ1-1; 10 bases fit TRBD1. CDR1 is MGHRA, CDR2 YSYEKL, per germline. The CDR3 is made up of 17 amino acids. V dropped 4 bases and J dropped 7; count of bases not matched to a gene: 15. The CDR3 DNA reads TGCGCCAGCAGCCCTGTCGACAGGGGGCTATTTACGGATGAAGCTTTCTTT. This sequence encodes CASSPVDRGLFTDEAFF.

The genes are TRBV6-1 and TRBJ2-3, with a weak D call TRBD2 (5 bases). The germline V gene has CDR1 MNHNS and CDR2 SASEGT. The CDR3 loop spans 14 amino acids. V dropped 1 base and J dropped 2 bases, with 7 bases sitting between them. CDR3 sequence reads: CASSEGTFTDTQYF. DNA of the CDR3: TGTGCCAGCAGTGAAGGGACTTTCACAGATACGCAGTATTTT.

This chain links TRBV5-1 with TRBJ2-1; possible D gene TRBD2, 5 bases. With 0 bases removed from V and 0 bases from J, the gap between germline ends came to 7 bases. This CDR3 is built from 15 residues. Germline-derived CDR1 and CDR2 are SGHRS and YFSETQ. This CDR3 reads CASSLGTPSYNEQFF. Written as DNA, the CDR3 is TGCGCCAGCAGCTTGGGGACTCCCTCCTACAATGAGCAGTTCTTC.

The chain uses TRBV27 and TRBJ2-7; 10 bases agree with TRBD2. V shed 0 bases and J 2 bases; nucleotides not matched to a gene: 4. The germline V gene has CDR1 MNHEY and CDR2 SMNVEV (reference sequence). This CDR3 has 16 residues. The CDR3 protein is CASSLSLGTSAYEQYV. For the CDR3, the DNA is TGTGCCAGCAGTTTATCCTTGGGGACTAGCGCCTACGAGCAGTACGTC.

The chain has TRBV5-1 and TRBJ1-4, with D tentatively TRBD1 (6 bases). From germline, CDR1 is SGHRS and CDR2 YFSETQ. V was pared by 0 bases and J by 7 bases, with 7 bases between. The CDR3 loop spans 13 amino acids. This CDR3 is CASSLGTAEKLFF. The CDR3 region has the DNA TGCGCCAGCAGCTTGGGGACAGCTGAAAAACTGTTTTTT. Looking up the rest from reference TRBV5-1 and TRBJ1-4 gives the full variable domain: KAGVTQTPRYLIKTRGQQVTLSCSPISGHRSVSWYQQTPGQGLQFLFEYFSETQRNKGNFPGRFSGRQFSNSRSEMNVSTLELGDSALYLCASSLGTAEKLFFGSGTQLSVL.

The genes are TRBV28 and TRBJ1-2; 8 bases are a match to TRBD1. The CDR3 has 13 amino acids. Germline V gene data show CDR1 as MDHEN and CDR2 as SYDVKM. The trim removed 2 bases at V and 4 bases at J, leaving 0 bases unmatched. The CDR3 reads CASSLGQGYGYTF. CDR3 nucleotide sequence: TGTGCCAGCAGTTTAGGACAGGGCTATGGCTACACCTTC.

The V and J genes are TRBV11-2 and TRBJ2-1, with 15 bases that match TRBD2. Germline CDR1 is SGHAT and CDR2 is FQNNGV. The CDR3 has 16 residues. V shed 5 bases and J 6 bases; nucleotides not matched to a gene: 5. The CDR3 sequence is CASSPGLAGGSNEQFF. The CDR3 nucleotides read TGTGCCAGCAGCCCCGGACTAGCGGGAGGGAGCAATGAGCAGTTCTTC. Full variable domain (outside the CDR3, taken from reference TRBV11-2 and TRBJ2-1): EAGVAQSPRYKIIEKRQSVAFWCNPISGHATLYWYQQILGQGPKLLIQFQNNGVVDDSQLPKDRFSAERLKGVDSTLKIQPAKLEDSAVYLCASSPGLAGGSNEQFFGPGTRLTVL.

The chain carries TRBV7-2 and TRBJ1-6; tentative D call: TRBD1 (5 bases). V lost 3 bases and J lost 5, with 17 bases in between. From germline, CDR1 is SGHTA and CDR2 FQGNSA. This CDR3 contains 17 residues. CDR3 nucleotide sequence: TGTGCCAGCAGCTTCTTAGCCGGGGACTCAAATAATTCACCCCTCCACTTT. It codes for CASSFLAGDSNNSPLHF.

CDR3 loop: CASSFFEAAAQETQYF. The CDR3, as DNA: TGTGCCAGCAGCTTCTTTGAGGCAGCGGCACAAGAGACCCAGTACTTC. The gene calls are TRBV11-1 and TRBJ2-5; maybe TRBD2 (5 bases). This CDR3 is built from 16 residues. The germline V and J ends were trimmed by 3 bases and 2 bases, with 16 bases remaining between them. Germline values: CDR1 SGHAT, CDR2 FQDESV (reference sequence).

This chain connects TRBV9 to TRBJ1-1, with 11 nucleotides matching TRBD1. The CDR3 runs to 14 residues. J was trimmed by 7 bases and V by 4 bases; bases with no gene match: 6. Germline V CDR1 and CDR2: SGDLS, YYNGEE. The CDR3 loop is CASSYGQGAGEAFF. CDR3 nucleotide sequence: TGTGCCAGCAGCTATGGACAGGGGGCGGGTGAAGCTTTCTTT.

The V call is TRBV19, the J call TRBJ2-1, with 15 bases fitting TRBD2. Germline V gene sequence: CDR1 LNHDA, CDR2 SQIVND (reference sequence). This CDR3 has 16 amino acids. Germline trimming cut 6 bases from V and 15 bases from J; bases unmatched to any gene: 15. CDR3 coding DNA: TGTGCCAGTAGGCTGAGGACTAGCGGGAGGGTCCTACGGCCGTTCTTC. Protein product: CASRLRTSGRVLRPFF.

The rearrangement joins TRBV11-2 to TRBJ2-5; 12 bases map to TRBD2. Germline values: CDR1 SGHAT, CDR2 FQNNGV. The V gene end was trimmed by 4 bases and the J gene end by 0 bases; junction bases not matched to a gene: 3. The CDR3 consists of 16 residues. CDR3 loop: CASSSWTSGDQETQYF. CDR3 nucleotides: TGTGCCAGCAGCTCATGGACTAGCGGGGACCAAGAGACCCAGTACTTC.

J is TRBJ2-1 and V is TRBV12-1; the table's D call TRBD2 went unverified against the DNA. TRBV12-1 is tagged as a pseudogene. The CDR3 contains 14 residues. The CDR3 DNA sequence: TGTGCCAGCAGCTTAGGGCGTAGCGGTAATGAGCAGTTCTTC. It specifies CASSLGRSGNEQFF.